The clone carrying this T cell receptor (beta chain) was detected only a few times. The target antigen is unknown. The V gene lost 4 bases and the J gene lost 3 bases, with 6 bases spanning the gap. Germline V CDR1 and CDR2: KGHDR, SFDVKD. The CDR3 spans 13 residues. This sample was taken from a study of T cell responses to AZD1222 COVID-19 vaccine. Whole-study context: Second-dose timings of about 4 or about 12 weeks were pooled.

Study-wide points: It was only after the peak T cell response that any repertoires were sampled.

Clones were read by immunoSEQ multiplex PCR, and TCRdb kept only the in-frame ones, dropping some. The sample lists around 87,000 clones; approximately 91% were seen once. The receptor's source is an adult in good health. This chain connects TRBV24-1 to TRBJ1-3; no clear D gene. Here the sequenced sample was peripheral blood, taken on day 0 of AZD1222 vaccination. This CDR3 reads CATSDRDGNTIYF. The CDR3 nucleotides are TGTGCCACCAGTGACCGCGATGGAAACACCATATATTTT.